The present T cell receptor beta chain was sequenced within a study of identifying expanded T cells in peripheral blood. Concerning this clone: The antigen is not known.

Study-level findings and limits: Over approximately two and four weeks, about 17 and 20 clones changed, versus around 1.2 between replicates. Variance in clone template counts between approximately two-week samples significantly increased with total template count across all healthy donors.

The assay was immunoSEQ multiplex PCR, and TCRdb's table has in-frame clones only and misses some. The table has under 150,000 clones, around 88% seen once. Healthy donors had no documented immune events, such as infections, while sampled. The CDR3 contains 13 residues. The V end was cut by 4 bases, the J end by 8 bases, with 12 bases between. Germline V gene data show CDR1 as SGHDN and CDR2 as FVKESK. This rearrangement joins TRBV14 to TRBJ2-1; D may be TRBD1 (6 bases). This clonotype originated in a person aged 18-70 years in good health. Sequencing was done on a sample of blood. The CDR3 nucleotides are TGTGCCAGCAGCCCAACAGGGTACCATGAGCAGTTCTTC. Translated: CASSPTGYHEQFF.